Shown below are 16 T cell receptor beta chains from a single sample sequenced in a study of Tregs in tolerant kidney transplant recipients. Data came from immunoSEQ multiplex PCR; TCRdb stores just in-frame clones and leaves some out. The table lists some 30,000 clones. Mixed chimerism was transient after nonmyeloablative marrow transplants from related graft donors. The sequencing here drew on CD4+ T cells from blood (PBMCs), taken 24 months after the transplant. All receptors come from a human patient who received a combined kidney and bone marrow transplant. Some T cells here may be from the graft donor.

Note on this clone: The DNA ends 3 residues before the CDR3 does, and the rest of the CDR3 is filled in from the germline J gene. The chain joins TRBV18 to TRBJ2-7; 13 nucleotides align to TRBD2. Germline lookup yields CDR1 KGHSH and CDR2 LQKENI. Trimming removed 3 bases from V and 5 bases from J; junction bases left unmatched: 4. The CDR3 extends over 15 amino acids. The CDR3: CASSPGLAGVDEQYF. CDR3 DNA (partial): TGTGCCAGCTCACCCGGACTAGCGGGAGTCGACGAG.

Points on this clone: The missing CDR3 end, 3 residues past where the read stops, is filled in from the germline J gene. The V and J genes are TRBV5-4 and TRBJ2-3; D may be TRBD2 (6 bases). This CDR3 region has 12 residues. Trimming removed 6 bases at V and 7 bases at J, with 12 bases between. The germline CDR1 and CDR2 sequences are SGHNT and YYREEE (reference sequence). The CDR3 protein is CASNTGTHTQYF. CDR3 DNA, as far as it was read: TGTGCCAGCAACACCGGGACTCATACG.

Comments on this clone: The sequenced fragment ends 3 residues before the CDR3 boundary, so the rest is inferred from the germline J gene. This rearrangement joins TRBV18 to TRBJ2-3, with D unclear. The CDR3 covers 12 residues. Germline CDR1 KGHSH, CDR2 LQKENI. The V end lost 2 bases, the J end lost 4 bases, and 4 bases lay between the germline ends. Partial CDR3 DNA: TGTGCCAGCTCACCAGGGCCAGATACG. It is translated as CASSPGPDT. In full, the CDR3 reads CASSPGPDTQYF.

With regard to this clone: The read terminates 3 residues before the CDR3 end, so the remaining end is supplied by the germline J gene. The rearrangement links TRBV12-3 or TRBV12-4 to TRBJ1-1; D is uncertain. V lost 1 base to trimming and J lost 6 bases, with 9 bases between them. The CDR3 extends over 13 amino acids. CDR3 bases read: TGTGCCAGCAGTTTAGTAGGGTCAGCTGAA. It yields the protein CASSLVGSAE. The whole CDR3 reads CASSLVGSAEAFF.

With respect to this clone: The read falls 3 residues short of the CDR3 end, and the missing part is taken from the germline J gene. V and J are TRBV2 and TRBJ2-1; no clear D. V was pared by 7 bases and J by 4 bases, with 17 bases between. CDR1 and CDR2 (germline): SNHLY, FYNNEI. This CDR3 has 15 residues. The CDR3 DNA, read in part, is TGTGCCAGCACTCCCCAGCCGAGCGTTTACAATGAG. It yields the protein CASTPQPSVYNE. The whole CDR3 region reads CASTPQPSVYNEQFF.

Points on this clone: The CDR3 extends 3 residues past the end of the read, so its final part is completed from the germline J gene. The genes are TRBV19 and TRBJ2-3; 9 nucleotides line up with TRBD1. From germline, CDR1 is LNHDA and CDR2 SQIVND (reference sequence). The CDR3 consists of 14 residues. Unmatched junction bases numbered 7, after V lost 8 bases and J lost 4 bases. The CDR3 sequence: CASGQGQGSDTQYF. The DNA read from the CDR3 is TGTGCCAGTGGTCAGGGACAGGGCTCAGATACG.

Of note for this clone: The read falls 3 residues short of the CDR3 end, and the missing part is taken from the germline J gene. The chain recombines TRBV20-1 with TRBJ2-7; D remains ambiguous. This CDR3 contains 14 residues. The V end was cut by 0 bases, the J end by 0 bases, with 9 bases between. Germline lookup yields CDR1 DFQATT and CDR2 SNEGSKA (reference sequence). The CDR3 is CSARDLQSSYEQYF. The sequenced part of the CDR3 DNA is TGCAGTGCTAGAGATCTACAGTCCTCCTACGAG.

Points on this clone: The read comes to an end 3 residues before the CDR3 does, leaving the germline J gene to fill in the end. This chain uses TRBV2 with TRBJ2-3; 8 bases line up with TRBD1. The CDR3 spans 14 residues. Germline-derived CDR1 and CDR2 are SNHLY and FYNNEI. The V and J ends lost 8 bases and 3 bases, in that order; junction bases with no gene match: 7. The CDR3 region is CASSGTGHTDTQYF. The covered CDR3 bases are TGTGCCAGCTCCGGGACAGGACATACAGATACG. Filled out from reference TRBV2 and TRBJ2-3, the complete variable domain reads EPEVTQTPSHQVTQMGQEVILRCVPISNHLYFYWYRQILGQKVEFLVSFYNNEISEKSEIFDDQFSVERPDGSNFTLKIRSTKLEDSAMYFCASSGTGHTDTQYFGPGTRLTVL.

Comment on this clone: The read finishes 3 residues shy of the CDR3 end, and the germline J gene is used to complete it. V and J are TRBV20-1 and TRBJ2-1; possibly TRBD1 for D (7 bases). The V gene lost 0 bases and the J gene lost 0 bases, with 12 bases spanning the gap. The CDR3 runs to 16 residues. Germline V gene sequence: CDR1 DFQATT, CDR2 SNEGSKA (reference sequence). This CDR3 reads CSARDGGQSSYNEQFF. CDR3 bases read: TGCAGTGCTAGAGACGGGGGACAGTCCTCCTACAATGAG.

As concerns this clone: The sequence runs out 3 residues before the end of the CDR3; the remainder is reconstructed from the germline J gene. The rearrangement joins TRBV6-1 to TRBJ2-3; the D is unclear. Germline CDR1 MNHNS, CDR2 SASEGT. This CDR3 spans 12 amino acids. Trimming pared 4 bases from V and 6 bases from J, leaving 8 bases between. The CDR3 spells CASSAHSDTQYF. The sequenced part of the CDR3 DNA is TGTGCCAGCAGTGCCCACTCGGATACG.

With respect to this clone: The observed sequence ends 3 residues before the CDR3 terminus, with the missing tail filled in from the germline J gene. The chain is built from TRBV2 and TRBJ2-1; D is perhaps TRBD1 (6 bases). V lost 3 bases and J lost 0, with 6 bases in between. Germline-derived CDR1 and CDR2 are SNHLY and FYNNEI. This CDR3 contains 14 residues. CDR3 sequence: CASSEGASYNEQFF. The sequenced part of the CDR3 DNA is TGTGCCAGCAGTGAGGGGGCCTCCTACAATGAG.

As to this clone: The CDR3 is cut off 3 residues early in the read; its end comes from the germline J gene. The chain couples TRBV18 to TRBJ1-1; no reliable D call. Between the trimmed V and J ends, which lost 6 bases and 6 bases, there was a span of 14 bases. CDR1 and CDR2 from the germline V gene are KGHSH and LQKENI. The CDR3 consists of 13 residues. The covered CDR3 bases are TGTGCCAGCTCTCCCCTTTACAACGCTGAA. This sequence encodes CASSPLYNAE. In full, the CDR3 reads CASSPLYNAEAFF.

Notes on this clone: The sequenced fragment ends 3 residues before the CDR3 boundary, so the rest is inferred from the germline J gene. This chain uses TRBV30 with TRBJ2-7; TRBD1 is a possible D gene (5 bases). V lost 0 bases and J lost 5, with 11 bases in between. The CDR3 runs 13 residues. The germline gives CDR1 GTSNPN, CDR2 SVGIG (reference sequence). The CDR3 protein is CAWSVSGFHEQYF. The covered CDR3 bases are TGTGCCTGGAGTGTGTCAGGGTTCCACGAG.

Points on this clone: The CDR3 end falls 3 residues outside the read, so it is completed with the germline J gene. This sequence joins TRBV13 and TRBJ2-2, with D possibly matching TRBD2 (7 bases). The CDR3 sequence is 16 residues long. Trimming pared 8 bases from V and 0 bases from J, leaving 16 bases between. Germline V gene lookup returns CDR1 PRHDT and CDR2 FYEKMQ (reference sequence). CDR3 region: CASLGGATTNTGELFF. Incomplete CDR3 DNA: TGTGCCAGCTTAGGGGGGGCCACAACGAACACCGGGGAG. The whole variable domain, remainder taken from reference TRBV13 and TRBJ2-2, is AAGVIQSPRHLIKEKRETATLKCYPIPRHDTVYWYQQGPGQDPQFLISFYEKMQSDKGSIPDRFSAQQFSDYHSELNMSSLELGDSALYFCASLGGATTNTGELFFGEGSRLTVL.

Comment on this clone: The read stops 3 residues short of the end of the CDR3; the missing end is completed from the germline J gene. J is TRBJ2-3 and V is TRBV5-1; TRBD2 might be the D (6 bases). V was cut by 5 bases and J by 6 bases, with 7 bases left in between. Germline assignment: CDR1 SGHRS and CDR2 YFSETQ. This CDR3 is 11 amino acids long. CDR3 protein: CASRGGDTQYF. The CDR3 DNA, read in part, is TGCGCCAGCAGAGGAGGGGATACG.

With regard to this clone: The read ends 3 residues shy of where the CDR3 ends; the end is completed using the germline J gene. The rearrangement links TRBV7-2 to TRBJ1-2, with a tentative D call TRBD1 (6 bases). The V end was cut by 4 bases, the J end by 4 bases, with 10 bases between. This CDR3 has 13 residues. Germline V gives CDR1 SGHTA, CDR2 FQGNSA. CDR3 DNA (partial): TGTGCCAGCAGCTCACAGGGCTCCTATGGC. Its protein is CASSSQGSYG. The entire CDR3 sequence reads CASSSQGSYGYTF.